These 3 T cell receptor beta chains share one sample of origin, sequenced in a study of T cell responses to AZD1222 COVID-19 vaccine. The data were produced by immunoSEQ multiplex PCR, yet TCRdb's version contains in-frame clones alone and is incomplete. Of roughly 77,000 clones listed, 92% are singletons. The sequencing used peripheral blood, collected on day 0 of MenACWY control vaccination. Receptors originate from an adult in good health.

The gene calls are TRBV7-9 and TRBJ2-7, with 8 nucleotides matching TRBD2. The V and J ends lost 5 bases and 3 bases, in that order; junction bases with no gene match: 15. This CDR3 comprises 17 residues. Germline V gene lookup returns CDR1 SEHNR and CDR2 FQNEAQ (reference sequence). This chain's CDR3 is CASSPSGGGPGSYEQYF. The CDR3 bases are TGTGCCAGCAGCCCCTCCGGCGGGGGGCCGGGTAGCTACGAGCAGTACTTC.

The chain joins TRBV6-5 to TRBJ2-5, with D maybe TRBD1 (6 bases). The CDR3 extends over 14 amino acids. Germline V gives CDR1 MNHEY, CDR2 SVGAGI. Trimming stripped 6 bases from V and 1 base from J, with 12 bases between. The CDR3, as DNA: TGTGCCAGCAGCCGGACAGCGTTCCAAGAGACCCAGTACTTC. It specifies CASSRTAFQETQYF.

The chain couples TRBV21-1 to TRBJ1-6. TRBV21-1 is a pseudogene. The CDR3 has 18 amino acids. The CDR3 nucleotides are TGTGCCAGCACCAAACGGGGGGACCGCCGGGTAGATAATTCACCCCTCCACTTT. It yields the protein CASTKRGDRRVDNSPLHF.